A selection of T cell receptor beta chains follows, all from one sample in a study of T cells after yellow fever vaccination. Using its own MiXCR run on the 5' RACE reads, TCRdb lists one record per CDR3 protein. The data contain 28,000 or so distinct CDR3 sequences, approximately 4.7% of them singletons. Sequenced material: CD8+ T cells sorted from PBMCs, taken 5 days after the yellow fever booster vaccination. Receptors originate from a man younger than 45 who received the YFV17D yellow fever vaccine. The CDR3 runs from the conserved cysteine through the conserved F or W. A D gene is named only where the DNA matches it firmly. A clone size is listed for some rows: how often the clone was seen (once, few, many), or a class if it is expanded.

>TRBD1|TRBJ1-5|many|TRBV15
TGTGCCACCAGCGGCGGACAGGGGGCCGGTCAGCCCCAGCATTTT
CATSGGQGAGQPQHF
>TRBD2|TRBJ2-1|many|TRBV20-1
TGCAGTGCTAGAGATCCTTTAGCGGGCCTCTACAATGAGCAGTTCTTC
CSARDPLAGLYNEQFF
>-|TRBJ2-2|many|TRBV7-6
TGTGCCAGCGGGCCGAACACCGGGGAGCTGTTTTTT
CASGPNTGELFF
>-|TRBJ2-3|many|TRBV20-1
TGCAGTGCTAGAGATTGGGAAGATACGCAGTATTTT
CSARDWEDTQYF
>-|TRBJ2-7|many|TRBV20-1
TGCAGTGCTAGTTTTGTGCAGGGTCCCGAGCAGTACTTC
CSASFVQGPEQYF
>-|TRBJ2-1|many|TRBV12-3/TRBV12-4
TGTGCCAGCAGTCCTATGGGCATCTACAATGAGCAGTTCTTC
CASSPMGIYNEQFF
>-|TRBJ2-1|many|TRBV7-8
TGTGCCAGCAGCTTAGATGCGATTAGCTCCTACAATGAGCAGTTCTTC
CASSLDAISSYNEQFF
>-|TRBJ2-7|-|TRBV5-6
TGTGCCATGGGCCCCGGGCCCCTGGGGGAGCAGTACTTC
CAMGPGPLGEQYF
>-|TRBJ2-7|many|TRBV5-1
TGCGCCAGTGGCCCCCCGGGTCGCGACGAGCAGTACTTC
CASGPPGRDEQYF
>-|TRBJ2-1|many|TRBV27
TGTGCCAGCAGTTTAAGGACTGACTACCGCGAGCAGTTCTTC
CASSLRTDYREQFF
>TRBD2|TRBJ2-7|many|TRBV7-6
TGTGCCAGCGAGGGGACTAGCGGCGAGCAGTACTTC
CASEGTSGEQYF
>-|TRBJ2-5|many|TRBV5-5
TGTGCCAGCAGCTTGGACCCCCCCGCTAGCGAAAGGGAGACCCAGTACTTC
CASSLDPPASERETQYF
>TRBD2|TRBJ2-3|many|TRBV18
TGTGCCAGCTCACCCTGGGATAGCGGGATGGATACGCAGTATTTT
CASSPWDSGMDTQYF
>TRBD1|TRBJ2-7|many|TRBV9
TGTGCCAGCAGTGGATCCCCGGGACAGGGTTACGAGCAGTACTTC
CASSGSPGQGYEQYF
>-|TRBJ2-3|many|TRBV7-2
TGTGCCAGCAGCTTAGATGCAACAGATACGCAGTATTTT
CASSLDATDTQYF
>-|TRBJ1-5|many|TRBV7-2
TGTGCCAGCAGCTTAAGTGGGGGTTCGAATCAGCCCCAGCATTTT
CASSLSGGSNQPQHF
>-|TRBJ2-6|many|TRBV7-9
TGTGCCAGCAGCCCGCAAGCCGCAGGGGCCAACGTCCTGACTTTC
CASSPQAAGANVLTF
>-|TRBJ2-7|many|TRBV7-2
TGTGCCAGCAGCATTGGGCCTGGGGAGCAGTACTTC
CASSIGPGEQYF
>-|TRBJ2-3|many|TRBV12-3/TRBV12-4
TGTGCCAGCACCGACTCAATCATCAGGGACGCAGATACGCAGTATTTT
CASTDSIIRDADTQYF
>-|TRBJ1-2|many|TRBV11-2
TGTGCCAGCAGCGCCCACGACCTTGGCAGGCGCTATGGCTACACCTTC
CASSAHDLGRRYGYTF
>-|TRBJ2-2|many|TRBV12-3/TRBV12-4
TGTGCCAGCAGTGCTACAGGGACTACCGGGGAGCTGTTTTTT
CASSATGTTGELFF
>-|TRBJ2-3|many|TRBV12-3/TRBV12-4
TGTGCCAGCAGTTTTTTCGCCTCCACAGATACGCAGTATTTT
CASSFFASTDTQYF
>-|TRBJ2-7|many|TRBV9
TGTGCCAGCAGCCCCGACAGTCCCTACGAGCAGTACTTC
CASSPDSPYEQYF
>TRBD1|TRBJ2-1|many|TRBV19
TGTGCCAGTAGTATGAGACAGGGTATCAATGAGCAGTTCTTC
CASSMRQGINEQFF
>-|TRBJ2-1|many|TRBV2
TGTGCCAGCAGTGAAGCGGACCCATATGAGCAGTTCTTC
CASSEADPYEQFF